These 15 T cell receptor beta chains were all obtained from the same sample, sequenced in a study of neurological immune-mediated disorders. Each CDR3 protein gets one entry after TCRdb re-called the 5' RACE reads with MiXCR. This table holds about 59,000 distinct CDR3 sequences, 24% found once. Time point specified: technical triplicate 2. Sequencing was carried out using PBMCs. The receptors derive from a man between 60 and 75 years old with HTLV-1-associated myelopathy (HAM/TSP).

This clonotype appeared many times. The rearrangement joins TRBV20-1 to TRBJ2-7; TRBD2 might be the D (6 bases). The V end lost 6 bases, the J end lost 1 base, and 13 bases lay between the germline ends. The CDR3 is 13 amino acids. Germline lookup yields CDR1 DFQATT and CDR2 SNEGSKA (reference sequence). CDR3 protein: CSATERASYEQYF. As DNA, the CDR3 is TGCAGTGCGACGGAGCGGGCTTCCTACGAGCAGTACTTC.

Many counts were recorded for this clonotype. The chain has TRBV9 and TRBJ2-1; D remains unclear. V was cut by 4 bases and J by 3 bases, with 11 bases left in between. The CDR3 has 14 amino acids. Germline CDR1 SGDLS, CDR2 YYNGEE. CDR3 nucleotides: TGTGCCAGCAGCCCGCTGACGAGCTACAATGAGCAGTTCTTC. Translated: CASSPLTSYNEQFF. Variable domain in full (rest from reference TRBV9 and TRBJ2-1): DSGVTQTPKHLITATGQRVTLRCSPRSGDLSVYWYQQSLDQGLQFLIQYYNGEERAKGNILERFSAQQFPDLHSELNLSSLELGDSALYFCASSPLTSYNEQFFGPGTRLTVL.

This clonotype showed up many times. The chain employs TRBV7-9 and TRBJ2-2; 13 nucleotides agree with TRBD2. The CDR3 is 17 residues long. V shed 5 bases, J shed 1 base, and the junction held 4 bases outside the gene matches. Germline V gives CDR1 SEHNR, CDR2 FQNEAQ (reference sequence). The CDR3: CASSPGTSGVNTGELFF. Here the CDR3 DNA reads TGTGCCAGCAGCCCGGGGACTAGCGGGGTGAACACCGGGGAGCTGTTTTTT.

This clonotype was observed at least ten times. The J gene is TRBJ2-5, the V gene TRBV5-1, with a possible D match to TRBD1 (6 bases). This CDR3 region has 15 residues. Germline V CDR1 and CDR2: SGHRS, YFSETQ. The germline V and J ends were trimmed by 0 bases and 5 bases, with 14 bases remaining between them. This CDR3 reads CASSLGDTIGETQYF. The CDR3, as DNA: TGCGCCAGCAGCTTGGGGGACACGATTGGGGAGACCCAGTACTTC.

In this sample, this clonotype turned up many times. The V and J genes are TRBV20-1 and TRBJ2-1, with 7 bases aligning to TRBD2. This CDR3 region has 13 residues. The V gene end was trimmed by 5 bases and the J gene end by 9 bases; junction bases not matched to a gene: 10. Germline V lookup: CDR1 DFQATT, CDR2 SNEGSKA (reference sequence). CDR3 sequence (DNA): TGCAGTGCTCCGAGGTCCGGGGAGGGTGAGCAGTTCTTC. Its protein product is CSAPRSGEGEQFF.

This clonotype ranks as medium-sized. The chain is built from TRBV7-2 and TRBJ2-1, with D possibly TRBD2 on 6 matching bases. The CDR3 runs to 15 residues. Germline V gives CDR1 SGHTA, CDR2 FQGNSA. The germline V and J ends were trimmed by 2 bases and 2 bases, with 10 bases remaining between them. The CDR3 DNA reads TGTGCCAGCAGCTTACTAGCGTGTCCCTACAATGAGCAGTTCTTC. Amino acid sequence: CASSLLACPYNEQFF.

This clonotype was seen ten or more times. The chain carries TRBV24-1 and TRBJ2-2; D unresolved. Trimming removed 4 bases from V and 1 base from J, with 12 bases in between. Per germline, CDR1 KGHDR and CDR2 SFDVKD. CDR3 length equals 16 residues. The CDR3 region is CATSEPPAGNTGELFF. The CDR3 DNA follows: TGTGCCACCAGTGAACCCCCGGCAGGGAACACCGGGGAGCTGTTTTTT.

This clonotype was detected only once. With a much larger clone just one base away, this may be a read error. The chain is built from TRBV28 and TRBJ2-7, with 7 bases that match TRBD1. Germline CDR1 is MDHEN and CDR2 is SYDVKM. V was pared by 8 bases and J by 3 bases, with 10 bases of the junction left unmatched. The CDR3 runs 14 residues. The CDR3 spells CASGSGTVFYEQYF. In DNA, the CDR3 is TGTGCCAGCGGATCCGGGACAGTTTTCTACGAGCAGTACTTC.

The genes are TRBV29-1 and TRBJ1-4; TRBD1 agrees at 11 bases. Germline assignment: CDR1 SQVTM and CDR2 ANQGSEA. The CDR3 consists of 14 residues. The trim removed 7 bases at V and 8 bases at J, leaving 9 bases unmatched. DNA of the CDR3: TGCAGCGCGAACCCCGGGACAGGGGGAGAAAAACTGTTTTTT. Protein product: CSANPGTGGEKLFF. Using reference TRBV29-1 and TRBJ1-4 for the parts outside the CDR3, the full variable domain is SAVISQKPSRDICQRGTSLTIQCQVDSQVTMMFWYRQQPGQSLTLIATANQGSEATYESGFVIDKFPISRPNLTFSTLTVSNMSPEDSSIYLCSANPGTGGEKLFFGSGTQLSVL.

This clonotype is a singleton in its sample. In DNA form, the CDR3 reads TGCAGTGCTAAGGGGGACACCATATTCAACGCTGAAGCTTTCTTT. This encodes CSAKGDTIFNAEAFF. J is TRBJ1-1 and V is TRBV20-1, with D possibly being TRBD1 (6 bases). Germline CDR1 is DFQATT and CDR2 is SNEGSKA (reference sequence). This CDR3 contains 15 residues. V was clipped by 4 bases and J by 6 bases, with 21 bases between them.

At least ten counts were recorded for this clonotype. V and J are TRBV3-1 and TRBJ2-2, with 7 bases fitting TRBD2. Germline CDR1 and CDR2: LGHDT and YNNKEL (reference sequence). This CDR3 comprises 16 residues. Trimming removed 9 bases from V and 1 base from J; junction bases left unmatched: 11. The CDR3 reads CASRPSGIKNTGELFF. CDR3 nucleotide sequence: TGTGCCAGTAGACCGAGCGGGATAAAGAACACCGGGGAGCTGTTTTTT.

In its sample, this clonotype was seen a few times. V usage is TRBV5-1 and J usage is TRBJ2-7; D is unclear. V lost 1 base to trimming and J lost 7 bases, with 9 bases between them. The germline V gene has CDR1 SGHRS and CDR2 YFSETQ. The CDR3 is 12 residues long. The CDR3 is CASSLNEREQYF. The CDR3 bases are TGCGCCAGCAGCTTGAATGAGAGGGAGCAGTACTTC.

This clonotype was counted many times. The gene calls are TRBV27 and TRBJ2-1; TRBD2 is a possible D gene (6 bases). The V gene's germline CDR1 is MNHEY and CDR2 SMNVEV (reference sequence). The CDR3 spans 18 residues. V was pared by 6 bases and J by 4 bases, with 25 bases between. This CDR3 is CASSPSGGYSGGYNEQFF. In DNA, the CDR3 is TGTGCCAGCAGCCCCTCTGGGGGGTATAGCGGAGGATACAATGAGCAGTTCTTC.

Many counts were recorded for this clonotype. Here the CDR3 DNA reads TGCGCCAGCAGCTCTCAGACAGGGAGGACGGCAGATACGCAGTATTTT. Protein: CASSSQTGRTADTQYF. This chain connects TRBV5-1 to TRBJ2-3, with D tentatively TRBD1 (7 bases). The V end lost 3 bases, the J end lost 4 bases, and 18 bases lay between the germline ends. This CDR3 is built from 16 residues. Looked up from germline, CDR1 is SGHRS and CDR2 is YFSETQ. Full variable domain (rest looked up from reference TRBV5-1 and TRBJ2-3): KAGVTQTPRYLIKTRGQQVTLSCSPISGHRSVSWYQQTPGQGLQFLFEYFSETQRNKGNFPGRFSGRQFSNSRSEMNVSTLELGDSALYLCASSSQTGRTADTQYFGPGTRLTVL.

In regard to this clonotype: The junction departs from germline at one end; a sequencing error may be responsible. The V and J genes are TRBV10-2 and TRBJ2-5, with 7 bases lining up with TRBD1. The germline gives CDR1 WSHSY, CDR2 SAAADI. This CDR3 contains 14 residues. CDR3 DNA: TGCGCCATCAGCGAACCCGGGACAGAAGAGACCCTGTACTTC. This gives the protein CAISEPGTEETLYF.